The sequence of this T cell receptor (beta chain) was determined in a study of blood T cell repertoires in COVID-19. Study context: PBMCs, B-cell-depleted T cells, or T cells provided the cDNA or gDNA that made up the material.

Source study methods: Nucleated cell number was recorded as an estimate derived from reference gene primer amplification. Measured with immunoSEQ multiplex PCR; TCRdb has only the in-frame clones, and not every one. That table supplies the V and J calls and clone size; D and trimming were determined from the DNA. The table includes about 59,000 clones, about 88% detected once. Looked up from germline, CDR1 is LNHDA and CDR2 is SQIVND (reference sequence). The CDR3 sequence is 14 residues long. V was pared by 10 bases and J by 4 bases, with 9 bases of the junction left unmatched. The receptor comes from an older man in a cohort sampled during active COVID-19. The chain combines TRBV19 with TRBJ2-3; 9 bases agree with TRBD2. Sequencing used peripheral blood. The DNA for the CDR3 is TGTGCCACTACGACTAGCGGAGCACCAGATACGCAGTATTTT. This translates into CATTTSGAPDTQYF.